This T cell receptor (beta chain) was recovered during a study of cytomegalovirus exposure and HLA in healthy donors. Turning to the study itself: The roughly 130 validation repertoires used the same platform as the approximately 700 first-cohort repertoires (as reported by a later analysis).

The CDR3 is 14 residues long. Trimming left V 5 bases short and J 0 bases short, with 8 bases between. Germline CDR1 MNHNS, CDR2 SASEGT. Method: immunoSEQ multiplex PCR; TCRdb's copy keeps in-frame clones and lacks some. This table has 45,000 to 60,000 clones, roughly 93% appearing once. Overall study findings and caveats: Reports showed the classifier diagnosing cytomegalovirus status with high specificity and sensitivity. The study labeled 164 TCR beta chains cytomegalovirus-associated.

Of note for this clone: Its antigen remains unidentified.

This TCR was sampled from a young woman in good health and CMV-seronegative. The genes are TRBV6-1 and TRBJ1-3, with D possibly TRBD1 on 5 matching bases. Material: PBMCs. The CDR3 DNA follows: TGTGCCAGCAGTACAGGCTACTCTGGAAACACCATATATTTT. Its protein product is CASSTGYSGNTIYF.